The following is a TCR beta chain sequence with its context. This clone was seen once. No antigen is known for it. One base away there is no much larger clone; base qualities are not given. Library construction relied on the immunoSEQ multiplex PCR assay. Held by TCRdb, this immuneACCESS table contains in-frame sequences only and omits some clones. Under half of the omission traces to an unresolved V gene where checked; the cause of the rest is unknown. Within this sample are under 85,000 clones, with 90% to 95% of them counted one time only. Together, the top ten hold 6.2% of the sample. From cysteine to phenylalanine, the CDR3 is 13 amino acids long. Only the CDR3 portion is preserved as DNA: 39 bases, with reading frame beginning at the first base. The germline V gene (reference sequence) sets CDR1 to SEHNR and CDR2 to FQNEAQ. V loses 3 bases of germline sequence and J loses 6 bases, and the interval between the two ends is 9 bases.

This sample was taken from a study of control samples from healthy donors and cancer patients (dated by TCRdb to about 2020). What was sequenced was blood. This clonotype was obtained from a woman aged 40 to 50 in good health. The sequence links TRBV7-9 to TRBJ2-1; a confident D gene designation cannot be given. The nucleotide sequence is TGTGCCAGCAGCTTCATGGCGCCCAATGAGCAGTTCTTC. Its protein product is CASSFMAPNEQFF.